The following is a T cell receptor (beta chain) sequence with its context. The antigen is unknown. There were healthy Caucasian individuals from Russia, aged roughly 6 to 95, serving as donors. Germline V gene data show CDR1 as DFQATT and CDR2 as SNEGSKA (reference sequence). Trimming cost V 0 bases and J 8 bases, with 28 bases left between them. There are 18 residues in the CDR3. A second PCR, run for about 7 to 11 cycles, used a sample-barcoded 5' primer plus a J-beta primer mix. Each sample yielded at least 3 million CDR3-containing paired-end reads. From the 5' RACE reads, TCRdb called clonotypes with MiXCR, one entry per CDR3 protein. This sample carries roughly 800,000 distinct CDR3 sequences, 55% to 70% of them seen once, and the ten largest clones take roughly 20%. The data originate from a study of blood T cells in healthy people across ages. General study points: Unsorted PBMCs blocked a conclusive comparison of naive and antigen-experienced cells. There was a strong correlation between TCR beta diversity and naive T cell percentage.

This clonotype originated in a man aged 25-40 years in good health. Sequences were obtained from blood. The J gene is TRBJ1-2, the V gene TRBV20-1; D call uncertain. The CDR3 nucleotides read TGCAGTGCTAGAGATAGGGTTATAGGAAGCGATCTGCGCGGAGGCTACACCTTC. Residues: CSARDRVIGSDLRGGYTF.